The 31 T cell receptor beta chains listed next were all sequenced from one sample in a study of beta chain features in type 1 diabetes. These receptors lack a known antigen. The study reverse transcribed the entire isolated RNA, so it sequenced expressed TCRB transcripts. Only in-frame clones appear in the TCRdb table, and some are missing; sequencing was by immunoSEQ multiplex PCR. The repertoire consists of hundreds of thousands of clones, with over 13% occurring once and the leading ten covering less than 0.04%. Study findings and constraints: All four CD4+ subsets of Type 1 diabetes patients contained TCRB CDR3s that were moderately but significantly shorter.

Sequencing was carried out using naive CD4+ T cells from blood. Receptors originate from a man aged 18 to 30 with type 1 diabetes.

This clone has more than one count but fewer than ten. The chain couples TRBV6-5 to TRBJ1-1; D gene uncertain. Trimming cost V 8 bases and J 4 bases, with 17 bases left between them. The CDR3 totals 14 residues. CDR1 and CDR2 from the germline V gene are MNHEY and SVGAGI. The CDR3 DNA follows: TGTGCCAGCGTTAATCCCAACAGAGCCACTGAAGCTTTCTTT. It codes for CASVNPNRATEAFF.

DNA for the CDR3: TGTGCCAGCAGCCTCAGACCAGTGAACACTGAAGCTTTCTTT. It specifies CASSLRPVNTEAFF. The V and J genes are TRBV7-9 and TRBJ1-1; D gene unclear. The length of the CDR3 is 14 residues. Germline lookup yields CDR1 SEHNR and CDR2 FQNEAQ (reference sequence). The V end was cut by 5 bases, the J end by 0 bases, with 10 bases between.

The rearrangement joins TRBV28 to TRBJ1-5; 7 bases align to TRBD1. The V and J ends lost 6 bases and 0 bases, in that order; junction bases with no gene match: 14. Per the germline V gene, CDR1 is MDHEN and CDR2 is SYDVKM. The CDR3 covers 18 residues. CDR3 nucleotide sequence: TGTGCCAGCAGCTACGGGGACAGTTCTCCCATTAGCAATCAGCCCCAGCATTTT. Translation: CASSYGDSSPISNQPQHF. The full variable domain, completed using reference TRBV28 and TRBJ1-5, is DVKVTQSSRYLVKRTGEKVFLECVQDMDHENMFWYRQDPGLGLRLIYFSYDVKMKEKGDIPEGYSVSREKKERFSLILESASTNQTSMYLCASSYGDSSPISNQPQHFGDGTRLSIL.

The chain links TRBV7-9 to TRBJ2-3, with 7 bases lining up with TRBD1. The CDR3 is 16 amino acids. V shed 5 bases and J 1 base; nucleotides not matched to a gene: 9. Germline V gene lookup returns CDR1 SEHNR and CDR2 FQNEAQ (reference sequence). CDR3 region: CASSPGTVARTDTQYF. CDR3 DNA sequence: TGTGCCAGCAGCCCTGGGACAGTTGCCCGCACAGATACGCAGTATTTT.

This chain joins TRBV10-3 and TRBJ1-5; unclear D gene. CDR3 length: 12 amino acids. CDR1 ENHRY and CDR2 SYGVKD come from the germline V gene. Trimming left V 4 bases short and J 0 bases short, with 1 base between. The CDR3: CAISGSNQPQHF. The CDR3, as DNA: TGTGCCATCAGTGGTAGCAATCAGCCCCAGCATTTT.

This clone was recorded a few times. CDR3 sequence reads: CAWSVQGGHGYTF. The CDR3 region has the DNA TGTGCCTGGAGTGTACAAGGGGGTCATGGCTACACCTTC. V usage is TRBV30 and J usage is TRBJ1-2; D might be TRBD1 (6 bases). Germline-derived CDR1 and CDR2 are GTSNPN and SVGIG (reference sequence). V was clipped by 0 bases and J by 6 bases, with 11 bases between them. The CDR3 runs to 13 residues.

The V and J genes are TRBV30 and TRBJ2-5; D uncertain. V was shortened by 3 bases and J by 1 base, with 9 bases between the two germline ends. CDR1 and CDR2 from the germline V gene are GTSNPN and SVGIG (reference sequence). This CDR3 is built from 13 residues. CDR3: CAWRSQPQETQYF. The CDR3 DNA reads TGTGCCTGGAGGTCTCAGCCCCAAGAGACCCAGTACTTC.

The V and J genes are TRBV2 and TRBJ2-5; tentatively, D is TRBD1 (7 bases). Germline CDR1 SNHLY, CDR2 FYNNEI. The CDR3 consists of 15 residues. Trimming removed 5 bases at V and 1 base at J, with 14 bases between. CDR3 residues: CASSLIQGGQETQYF. The CDR3 nucleotides are TGTGCCAGCAGTTTGATTCAGGGGGGCCAAGAGACCCAGTACTTC.

V and J are TRBV30 and TRBJ1-1; D might be TRBD1 (6 bases). Trimming stripped 7 bases from V and 2 bases from J, with 14 bases between. The CDR3 is made up of 13 amino acids. CDR1 is GTSNPN, CDR2 SVGIG, per germline (reference sequence). CDR3 protein: CASARGGNTEAFF. For the CDR3, the DNA is TGTGCCTCCGCGAGGGGGGGTAACACTGAAGCTTTCTTT.

This clone came up a few times. The rearrangement uses TRBV4-3 and TRBJ1-5, with unresolved D. The CDR3 covers 14 residues. Germline V gene data show CDR1 as LGHNA and CDR2 as YSLEER. V lost 1 base and J 6 bases, leaving 10 bases between the germline ends. CDR3 protein: CASSQGPPGQPQHF. The CDR3 coding sequence is TGCGCCAGCAGCCAAGGACCCCCGGGTCAGCCCCAGCATTTT.

The V call is TRBV29-1, the J call TRBJ1-2; the match to TRBD1 covers 9 bases. J was trimmed by 7 bases and V by 5 bases; bases with no gene match: 5. This CDR3 contains 12 residues. Germline values: CDR1 SQVTM, CDR2 ANQGSEA. The CDR3, as DNA: TGCAGCGTTAGGACAGGGGAGGTTGGCTACACCTTC. Protein: CSVRTGEVGYTF.

The V gene is TRBV7-2, the J gene TRBJ2-3, with unresolved D. With 3 bases removed from V and 3 bases from J, the gap between germline ends came to 10 bases. This CDR3 comprises 14 residues. Germline V gene data show CDR1 as SGHTA and CDR2 as FQGNSA. The CDR3 DNA is TGTGCCAGCAGCTTTTCTAAGGGAACAGATACGCAGTATTTT. Translation: CASSFSKGTDTQYF.

This clone was counted only a few times. This sequence joins TRBV28 and TRBJ2-7; no firm D call. The CDR3 consists of 14 residues. Trimming shortened V by 5 bases and J by 2 bases, and 13 bases separated the two germline ends. Germline CDR1 is MDHEN and CDR2 is SYDVKM. CDR3 sequence: CASSRPYLAYEQYF. CDR3 DNA: TGTGCCAGCAGTCGGCCCTATCTCGCCTACGAGCAGTACTTC.

The chain is built from TRBV29-1 and TRBJ2-1; the match to TRBD2 covers 9 bases. This CDR3 spans 13 amino acids. The V gene's germline CDR1 is SQVTM and CDR2 ANQGSEA. V shed 5 bases, J shed 8 bases, and the junction held 7 bases outside the gene matches. CDR3 sequence: CSVRGRVRDEQFF. Written as DNA, the CDR3 is TGCAGCGTTCGCGGGAGGGTACGGGATGAGCAGTTCTTC.

This clone was seen a few times. Here the CDR3 reads CATVRGPGPLQETQYF. CDR3 DNA: TGTGCCACCGTCAGGGGTCCGGGACCTCTCCAAGAGACCCAGTACTTC. The genes are TRBV28 and TRBJ2-5; tentatively, D is TRBD1 (6 bases). The length of the CDR3 is 16 residues. V was shortened by 10 bases and J by 1 base, with 22 bases between the two germline ends. Germline-derived CDR1 and CDR2 are MDHEN and SYDVKM.

This clone was detected a few times. V is TRBV11-2 and J is TRBJ2-7; D is undetermined. CDR1 is SGHAT and CDR2 is FQNNGV in the germline V gene. Trimming shortened V by 1 base and J by 7 bases, and 8 bases separated the two germline ends. CDR3 length: 12 residues. The CDR3 sequence: CASSLGRAEQYF. CDR3 DNA: TGTGCCAGCAGCTTAGGTAGGGCGGAGCAGTACTTC.

The gene calls are TRBV5-1 and TRBJ2-7; 8 bases fit TRBD1. There are 16 residues in the CDR3. V was pared by 3 bases and J by 0 bases, with 8 bases of the junction left unmatched. Germline CDR1 is SGHRS and CDR2 is YFSETQ. DNA of the CDR3: TGCGCCAGCAGCTCTTTAGACAGGGGACGCTCCTACGAGCAGTACTTC. Translating gives CASSSLDRGRSYEQYF.

This clone was observed a handful of times. V and J are TRBV11-2 and TRBJ1-2, with TRBD1 matching over 7 bases. Germline loops: CDR1 SGHAT, CDR2 FQNNGV. Germline trimming cut 1 base from V and 4 bases from J; bases unmatched to any gene: 3. The CDR3 loop spans 14 amino acids. The CDR3 DNA reads as TGTGCCAGCAGCTTAGTAGGGACAGTCTATGGCTACACCTTC. It specifies CASSLVGTVYGYTF.

This clone was picked up a small number of times. At one of its ends the junction is not consistent with the germline gene, which may arise from a read error. The chain has TRBV7-9 and TRBJ1-1; a possible D gene is TRBD1 (5 bases). The CDR3 sequence is 11 residues long. CDR1 is SEHNR, CDR2 FQNEAQ, per germline (reference sequence). The CDR3 loop is CATSGGGEAFF. The CDR3 nucleotides read TGTGCCACCAGCGGGGGTGGGGAAGCTTTCTTT.

With regard to this clone: Other nucleotide sequences from this sample produce the same CDR3. V is TRBV30 and J is TRBJ2-5, with unresolved D. CDR1 GTSNPN and CDR2 SVGIG come from the germline V gene (reference sequence). Trimming removed 1 base from V and 5 bases from J, with 5 bases in between. This CDR3 has 11 amino acids. The CDR3 DNA follows: TGTGCCTGGAGTGGGGGTGAGACCCAGTACTTC. It is translated as CAWSGGETQYF.

V and J are TRBV29-1 and TRBJ1-2, with D maybe TRBD1 (5 bases). From germline, CDR1 is SQVTM and CDR2 ANQGSEA. This CDR3 comprises 14 residues. Trimming shortened V by 1 base and J by 8 bases, and 17 bases separated the two germline ends. For the CDR3, the DNA is TGCAGCGTTGAAGTACAAGAGGGGAGGAGCGGCTACACCTTC. This sequence encodes CSVEVQEGRSGYTF.

Only a few counts were recorded for this clone. V usage is TRBV7-2 and J usage is TRBJ2-3, with 8 positions matching TRBD2. The CDR3 spans 14 residues. The junction had 5 bases not matched to a gene; V was cut back by 5 bases and J by 4 bases. Looked up from germline, CDR1 is SGHTA and CDR2 is FQGNSA. CDR3 residues: CASSTRTSSDTQYF. Here the CDR3 DNA reads TGTGCCAGCAGCACCCGGACTAGCTCAGATACGCAGTATTTT.

The chain combines TRBV29-1 with TRBJ1-1, with D possibly being TRBD1 (6 bases). This CDR3 has 14 residues. Germline CDR1 is SQVTM and CDR2 is ANQGSEA. V shed 5 bases and J shed 3 bases, with 16 bases lying between them. CDR3 protein: CSVLLARTDTEAFF. For the CDR3, the DNA is TGCAGCGTTCTCCTGGCCCGGACAGACACTGAAGCTTTCTTT.

V and J are TRBV12-5 and TRBJ2-1, with a possible D match to TRBD1 (5 bases). Trimming removed 8 bases at V and 0 bases at J, with 5 bases between. This CDR3 region has 12 residues. Germline loops: CDR1 LGHNT, CDR2 FRNRAP. CDR3 in amino acids: CASRGSYNEQFF. DNA of the CDR3: TGTGCTAGTAGGGGCTCCTACAATGAGCAGTTCTTC.

This clone was observed a handful of times. The chain is built from TRBV9 and TRBJ2-3, with 13 bases that match TRBD2. V shed 3 bases, J shed 9 bases, and the junction held 13 bases outside the gene matches. CDR1 is SGDLS and CDR2 is YYNGEE in the germline V gene. CDR3 length equals 17 residues. CDR3 nucleotide sequence: TGTGCCAGCAGCGCGGGATTGGAGAGGACTAGCGGGGGCACGCAGTATTTT. Its protein product is CASSAGLERTSGGTQYF.

V is TRBV29-1 and J is TRBJ2-5; perhaps TRBD2 as D (5 bases). The CDR3 extends over 10 amino acids. Trimming shortened V by 4 bases and J by 11 bases, and 11 bases separated the two germline ends. CDR1 and CDR2 from the germline V gene are SQVTM and ANQGSEA. The CDR3, as DNA: TGCAGCGTTGGGGAATGGGAGCAGTACTTC. Protein sequence: CSVGEWEQYF.

The chain uses TRBV9 and TRBJ1-2; D is unresolved. The germline V and J ends were trimmed by 0 bases and 2 bases, with 8 bases remaining between them. The CDR3 has 14 amino acids. Germline CDR1 and CDR2: SGDLS and YYNGEE. This chain's CDR3 is CASSVGSANYGYTF. The CDR3 region has the DNA TGTGCCAGCAGCGTAGGGTCAGCGAACTATGGCTACACCTTC.

This clone was observed a handful of times. CDR3 loop: CASSQDWKASSYEQYF. The CDR3 nucleotides read TGTGCCAGCAGCCAAGATTGGAAGGCGAGCTCCTACGAGCAGTACTTC. The chain is built from TRBV4-2 and TRBJ2-7, with D unresolved. This CDR3 has 16 amino acids. In germline, CDR1 is LGHNA, CDR2 YNFKEQ. The V end was cut by 0 bases, the J end by 0 bases, with 12 bases between.

There are a few counts of this clone. This chain uses TRBV28 with TRBJ2-5; TRBD1 matches 12 bases. Losses at the gene ends were 3 bases for V and 10 bases for J; bases not matched to a gene: 6. The CDR3 has 14 residues. CDR1 and CDR2 (germline): MDHEN, SYDVKM. In DNA, the CDR3 is TGTGCCAGCAGTTTGGGACAGGGGGCGGATGGCCAGTACTTC. It specifies CASSLGQGADGQYF. The variable domain in full, with the rest retrieved from reference TRBV28 and TRBJ2-5, is DVKVTQSSRYLVKRTGEKVFLECVQDMDHENMFWYRQDPGLGLRLIYFSYDVKMKEKGDIPEGYSVSREKKERFSLILESASTNQTSMYLCASSLGQGADGQYFGPGTRLLVL.

This clone was observed a handful of times. The chain uses TRBV5-1 and TRBJ2-1; 7 positions match TRBD2. The CDR3 totals 15 residues. J was trimmed by 5 bases and V by 0 bases; bases with no gene match: 5. Germline V gene lookup returns CDR1 SGHRS and CDR2 YFSETQ. This CDR3 reads CASSLGAGINNEQFF. CDR3 sequence (DNA): TGCGCCAGCAGCTTGGGAGCGGGGATAAACAATGAGCAGTTCTTC.

The V gene is TRBV7-9, the J gene TRBJ2-3, with 7 bases that match TRBD1. Trimming cost V 5 bases and J 1 base; bases outside gene matches: 6. Germline lookup yields CDR1 SEHNR and CDR2 FQNEAQ (reference sequence). This CDR3 is 15 amino acids long. The chain's CDR3 is CASSDTGVGTDTQYF. The CDR3 DNA reads as TGTGCCAGCAGCGACACAGGGGTGGGCACAGATACGCAGTATTTT.